What follows describes a single TCR beta chain. Its antigen is not identified. The data derive from a study of T cells after yellow fever vaccination. Points from the study as a whole: Most clones from primary vaccination resurfaced after the booster (about 95% CD4, 70% to 90% CD8). Of the clonotypes, a small share occurred in both CD4 and CD8 compartments.

The CDR3 length is 16 residues. Germline V lookup: CDR1 MGHRA, CDR2 YSYEKL. The V and J ends lost 0 bases and 1 base, in that order; junction bases with no gene match: 3. TCRdb re-called the 5' RACE reads with MiXCR, one entry per CDR3 protein. The repertoire holds some 320,000 distinct CDR3 sequences, roughly 8.7% seen once, with more than 15% in the top ten. This chain links TRBV4-1 with TRBJ2-5; TRBD2 aligns across 9 bases. This clonotype was sampled from a man aged 18 to 29 who received the YFV17D yellow fever vaccine. Material: PBMCs, obtained on the day of the first yellow fever vaccination. CDR3 protein: CASSQDGLASQETQYF. As DNA, the CDR3 is TGCGCCAGCAGCCAAGATGGACTAGCGAGCCAAGAGACCCAGTACTTC.